Listed below are T cell receptor beta chains from one sample, sequenced in a study of CD8+ T cells in alopecia areata. Libraries were prepared by immunoSEQ multiplex PCR; TCRdb keeps only in-frame clonotypes and omits some of them. The sample lists 90,000 to 150,000 clones, around 53% occurring once. The material sequenced was CD4+ T cells sorted from blood, taken at week 4, from a patient treated with tofacitinib. The receptors come from a human donor with alopecia areata. Each CDR3 is given with its conserved first and last residue.

>TRBV6-5|TRBJ1-5
CASSRGTAQGQPQHF
>TRBV2|TRBJ1-5
CASRSGDQPQHF
>TRBV5-1|TRBJ2-7
CASGIGTGVGEQYF
>TRBV5-1|TRBJ1-2
CASGHFSEGYGYTF
>TRBV5-1|TRBJ2-5
CASKGQGAQETQYF
>TRBV30|TRBJ2-3
CAWSVGGTPGADTQYF
>TRBV30|TRBJ2-4
CAWSGSGNIQYF
>TRBV6-5|TRBJ1-1
CASSYSIQGSDSEAFF
>TRBV2|TRBJ2-1
CASSAGDYNEQFF
>TRBV14|TRBJ2-1
CASSQDGVRLAPYNEQFF
>TRBV29-1|TRBJ2-5
CSFSRLAQLGETQYF
>TRBV15|TRBJ1-4
CATSRGGQPNEKLFF
>TRBV5-1|TRBJ2-3
CASSENTDTQYF
>TRBV5-1|TRBJ1-2
CASSLQDDGYTF
>TRBV5-6|TRBJ2-2
CASSREGTEYTGELFF
>TRBV5-6|TRBJ1-1
CASSLLDANTEAFF
>TRBV5-1|TRBJ2-1
CASSLGTRVFNEQFF
>TRBV7-6|TRBJ2-5
CASSRSGEGETQYF
>TRBV7-9|TRBJ2-3
CASSLGSGTFADTQYF
>TRBV25-1|TRBJ1-2
CASSGFGRSRSYGYTF
>TRBV7-8|TRBJ2-4
CASSLLTGDKNIQYF
>TRBV6-5|TRBJ2-4
CASGGREAKNIQYF
>TRBV6-1|TRBJ2-3
CASSSNRGTDTQYF
>TRBV29-1|TRBJ2-7
CSVGGSPREQYF
>TRBV5-1|TRBJ2-3
CASSLTGGKWDTQYF
>TRBV29-1|TRBJ2-1
CSVHSPSSYNEQFF
>TRBV29-1|TRBJ1-1
CSVDRLNTEAFF
>TRBV30|TRBJ1-4
CAWSLPALTNEKLFF
>TRBV30|TRBJ2-5
CAWRGGAKTQYF
>TRBV4-1|TRBJ1-1
CASSQLGQLLANTEAFF
>TRBV19|TRBJ2-7
CASSTGQPTHLYEQYF